The T cell receptor beta chain described here comes from a study of T cells in localized non-small cell lung cancer. Study results and caveats: In adjacent lung, a median around 55 of the top 100 tumor clones were found. An association was observed between higher blood T cell density and longer overall survival.

The CDR3 is made up of 15 amino acids. Trimming removed 3 bases from V and 10 bases from J, with 16 bases in between. Germline CDR1 and CDR2: MGHDK and SYGVNS. The assay was immunoSEQ multiplex PCR, and TCRdb's table has in-frame clones only and misses some. The table lists a few thousand clones, almost 25% of them singletons. About this clone: Its antigen is undetermined.

The source material was lung tumor tissue, sampled before any cancer treatment. This clonotype was obtained from a man aged 35 to 69 with stage I squamous cell lung carcinoma. The V and J genes are TRBV25-1 and TRBJ1-6, with D tentatively TRBD1 (5 bases). Here the CDR3 DNA reads TGTGCCAGCAGTGAGTACCCTTCCTGGGGCTCACCCCTCCACTTT. Translated, it gives CASSEYPSWGSPLHF.